This T cell receptor beta chain stems from a study of blood T cell repertoires in COVID-19. The overall study: Whether acute or convalescent, the COVID-19 samples came from the United States, Italy and Spain.

The table lists this clone with a count of one. This table comes from immunoSEQ multiplex PCR, and its TCRdb copy is limited to in-frame clones, with some not included. The sample records 250,000 to 300,000 clones, 75% to 90% being singletons. The ends were cut back, 4 bases at V and 7 bases at J, with 12 bases in the middle. The CDR3 covers 14 residues. From germline, CDR1 is SGHRS and CDR2 YFSETQ. This TCR was sampled from a woman in her seventies with COVID-19, enrolled during active disease. The V and J genes are TRBV5-1 and TRBJ1-6, with D perhaps matching TRBD1 (6 bases). The sequenced sample was peripheral blood. CDR3 loop: CASSPGGGNSPLHF. As DNA, the CDR3 is TGCGCCAGCAGCCCTGGGGGCGGAAATTCACCCCTCCACTTT.